This record covers a single TCR beta chain. The data belong to a study of blood T cell repertoires in COVID-19. Across the study: Samples came from the United States, Italy and Spain, spanning acute and convalescent COVID-19. PBMCs, B-cell-depleted T cells, or T cells provided the cDNA or gDNA that made up the material.

CDR3 size: 15 residues. Germline V gives CDR1 SGHNT, CDR2 YYREEE (reference sequence). Trimming stripped 3 bases from V and 0 bases from J, with 12 bases between. Using immunoSEQ multiplex PCR, the repertoire was profiled, and TCRdb retains in-frame clones only, with some absent. The profile shows 100,000 or so clones, 80% of them singletons. This sequence was found in a man between 65 and 79 years old with active or convalescent COVID-19. The sequenced material came from peripheral blood. The rearrangement links TRBV5-4 to TRBJ1-1; D gene ambiguous. CDR3 nucleotides: TGTGCCAGCAGCTCGACTGCGTCCCTGAACACTGAAGCTTTCTTT. The encoded protein is CASSSTASLNTEAFF.